Following are 3 T cell receptor beta chains from one sample sequenced in a study of cytomegalovirus exposure and HLA in healthy donors. PCR used 60 Vbeta primers and 13 Jbeta primers. The table came from immunoSEQ multiplex PCR; TCRdb's copy has only in-frame clones and leaves some out. The profile shows around 170,000 clones, roughly 80% of them singletons. The sample taken for sequencing was PBMCs. These receptors all come from a young woman in good health and CMV-seronegative.

The chain couples TRBV30 to TRBJ2-5, with TRBD2 matching over 11 bases. V gave up 3 bases and J gave up 1 base; unmatched junction bases: 4. The CDR3 contains 15 residues. The germline V gene encodes CDR1 GTSNPN and CDR2 SVGIG (reference sequence). The CDR3 nucleotides read TGTGCCTGGAGACCCGGACTAGCGGGCCAAGAGACCCAGTACTTC. Translated, it gives CAWRPGLAGQETQYF.

In this sample, this clone turned up a few times. The chain has TRBV6-1 and TRBJ2-7; 7 bases map to TRBD1. Germline CDR1 MNHNS, CDR2 SASEGT. The CDR3 is 14 residues long. The V segment lost 6 bases and the J segment 0 bases; nucleotides outside the gene matches: 5. The CDR3 nucleotides are TGTGCCAGCAGGAGGGACAGCCTCTCCTACGAGCAGTACTTC. Residues: CASRRDSLSYEQYF.

V gene TRBV7-3 combines with J gene TRBJ1-1, with TRBD1 as a possible D gene (5 bases). Germline V gene data show CDR1 as SGHTA and CDR2 as FQGTGA. This CDR3 region has 16 residues. V lost 1 base and J lost 4, with 16 bases in between. CDR3 bases: TGTGCCAGCAGCTTAATTGGCGCCAGGGAGGGCACTGAAGCTTTCTTT. Protein: CASSLIGAREGTEAFF.